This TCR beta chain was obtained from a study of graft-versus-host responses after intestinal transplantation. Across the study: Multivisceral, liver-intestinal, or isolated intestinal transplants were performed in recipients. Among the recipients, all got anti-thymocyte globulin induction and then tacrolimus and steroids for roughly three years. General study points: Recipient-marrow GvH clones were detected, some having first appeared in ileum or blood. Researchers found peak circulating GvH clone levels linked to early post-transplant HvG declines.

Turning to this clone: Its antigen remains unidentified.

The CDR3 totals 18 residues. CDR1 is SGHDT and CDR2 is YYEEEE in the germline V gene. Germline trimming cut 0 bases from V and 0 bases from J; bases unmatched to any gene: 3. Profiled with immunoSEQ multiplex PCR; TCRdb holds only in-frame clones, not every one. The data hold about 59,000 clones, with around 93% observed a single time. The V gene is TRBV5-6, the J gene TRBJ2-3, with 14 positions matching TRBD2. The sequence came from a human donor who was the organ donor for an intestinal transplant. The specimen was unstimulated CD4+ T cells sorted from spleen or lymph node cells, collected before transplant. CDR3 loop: CASSLVWTSGGSTDTQYF. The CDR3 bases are TGTGCCAGCAGCTTGGTTTGGACTAGCGGGGGGAGCACAGATACGCAGTATTTT.